Listed below are T cell receptor beta chains from one sample, sequenced in a study of T cell changes during pregnancy in multiple sclerosis. Produced via immunoSEQ multiplex PCR; TCRdb's table is partial and in-frame only. The sample has roughly 37,000 clones, around 93% seen once; the top ten hold 26%. This specimen was CD8+ T cells from peripheral blood mononuclear cells, taken before pregnancy. These receptors were obtained from a female donor with multiple sclerosis, enrolled in a pregnancy study. CDR3s include the opening cysteine and the closing phenylalanine or tryptophan. Fields, in order: clone size, J gene, D gene, V gene, CDR3 protein, CDR3 DNA. D genes are given only for firm matches. Where a row states a size, it is once, few, many or the class of an expanded clone; other rows omit it.

>.|TRBJ1-1|.|TRBV2
CASLLATEAFF
TGTGCCAGCCTTTTAGCCACTGAAGCTTTCTTT
>.|TRBJ2-7|TRBD1|TRBV5-5
CASSPRQGPGNEQYF
TGTGCCAGCAGCCCCCGACAGGGGCCAGGTAACGAGCAGTACTTC
>.|TRBJ2-3|.|TRBV19
CAIAEGPRNTQYF
TGTGCCATTGCCGAGGGTCCCCGCAATACGCAGTATTTT
>.|TRBJ2-3|TRBD1|TRBV6-5
CASSYARGHADTQYF
TGTGCCAGCAGTTACGCGAGGGGGCACGCAGATACGCAGTATTTT
>.|TRBJ2-7|TRBD1|TRBV5-1
CASSWDRNSYEQYF
TGCGCCAGCAGCTGGGACAGGAACTCCTACGAGCAGTACTTC
>.|TRBJ2-1|.|TRBV7-9
CASSLSGVDEQFF
TGTGCCAGCAGCTTATCCGGGGTGGATGAGCAGTTCTTC
>.|TRBJ1-1|.|TRBV7-9
CASSRGQNTEAFF
TGTGCCAGCAGCCGGGGTCAGAACACTGAAGCTTTCTTT
>.|TRBJ2-2|.|TRBV28
CASTQTNVPNTGELFF
TGTGCCAGCACCCAGACAAATGTACCCAACACCGGGGAGCTGTTTTTT
>.|TRBJ2-1|.|TRBV6-1
CASSSLYNEQFF
TGTGCCAGCAGCTCCCTCTACAATGAGCAGTTCTTC
>.|TRBJ1-3|TRBD1|TRBV6-4
CASSDPSGTGSSGNTIYF
TGTGCCAGCAGTGACCCATCCGGGACAGGTTCCTCTGGAAACACCATATATTTT
>.|TRBJ2-7|.|TRBV28
CASTPARGTYSYEQYF
TGTGCCAGCACCCCGGCCCGGGGTACCTACTCCTACGAGCAGTACTTC
>.|TRBJ2-7|TRBD1|TRBV5-1
CASSSGQGAVDEQYF
TGCGCCAGCAGCTCCGGACAGGGGGCAGTCGACGAGCAGTACTTC
>.|TRBJ1-5|.|TRBV7-2
CASSLGRTVYSNQPQHF
TGTGCCAGCAGCTTAGGTAGGACAGTTTATAGCAATCAGCCCCAGCATTTT
>.|TRBJ2-1|.|TRBV4-1
CASSLQGFPLGEQFF
TGCGCCAGCAGCCTGCAGGGTTTCCCTCTGGGTGAGCAGTTCTTC
>.|TRBJ2-2|TRBD2|TRBV2
CASSEGGVPGELFF
TGTGCCAGCAGTGAGGGGGGGGTTCCCGGGGAGCTGTTTTTT
>.|TRBJ2-2|TRBD1|TRBV5-1
CASSSPGQPNTGELFF
TGCGCCAGCAGCTCCCCGGGACAGCCGAACACCGGGGAGCTGTTTTTT
>.|TRBJ1-4|TRBD1|TRBV5-1
CASSLRQGWNKLFF
TGCGCCAGCAGCTTGAGACAGGGTTGGAACAAACTGTTTTTT
>few|TRBJ2-7|TRBD1|TRBV10-3
CAAGQGEYEQYF
TGTGCCGCGGGACAGGGGGAATACGAGCAGTACTTC
>.|TRBJ1-1|TRBD1|TRBV5-1
CASSQVDRGLRNTEAFF
TGCGCCAGCAGCCAAGTCGACAGGGGGCTGCGGAACACTGAAGCTTTCTTT
>.|TRBJ2-7|.|TRBV5-8
CASSLIRQGYYEQYF
TGTGCCAGCAGCTTGATCAGGCAGGGATACTACGAGCAGTACTTC
>.|TRBJ2-7|.|TRBV6-5
CASKSGAGARYEQYF
TGTGCCAGCAAATCTGGTGCGGGGGCGCGGTACGAGCAGTACTTC
>.|TRBJ2-2|TRBD2|TRBV7-9
CASSPRSRRERGSTGELFF
TGTGCCAGCAGCCCACGGTCACGGCGGGAGCGGGGGTCCACCGGGGAGCTGTTTTTT
>.|TRBJ1-2|.|TRBV21-1
CASSKEYSPYGYTF
TGTGCCAGCAGCAAAGAGTACAGCCCCTATGGCTACACCTTC
>.|TRBJ2-2|TRBD2|TRBV11-2
CASSLRPGGVTGELFF
TGTGCCAGCAGCTTACGCCCGGGGGGGGTCACCGGGGAGCTGTTTTTT
>.|TRBJ2-7|TRBD1|TRBV15
CATSSEGGAYEQYF
TGTGCCACCAGCAGTGAAGGGGGCGCGTACGAGCAGTACTTC
>.|TRBJ2-3|TRBD1|TRBV19
CASRDRGRGGSSGDTQYF
TGTGCCAGCAGGGACAGGGGGCGAGGCGGGAGCAGTGGAGATACGCAGTATTTT
>.|TRBJ2-3|TRBD1|TRBV7-8
CASSSPRDSSTDTQYF
TGTGCCAGCAGCTCCCCCCGGGACAGCAGCACAGATACGCAGTATTTT
>.|TRBJ2-4|TRBD1|TRBV23-1
CASPKGADRAVKNIQYF
TGCGCCAGCCCCAAGGGGGCGGACAGGGCGGTGAAAAACATTCAGTACTTC
>.|TRBJ2-7|TRBD1|TRBV5-6
CASSRWVGTGPYEQYF
TGTGCCAGCAGCCGGTGGGTCGGGACAGGGCCTTACGAGCAGTACTTC
>.|TRBJ2-2|TRBD2|TRBV4-2
CASSQDLVAGGWTGELFF
TGTGCCAGCAGCCAAGATTTAGTAGCGGGGGGTTGGACCGGGGAGCTGTTTTTT
>.|TRBJ1-4|.|TRBV19
CAVGLDEKLFF
TGTGCCGTGGGGCTGGATGAAAAACTGTTTTTT
>.|TRBJ1-6|TRBD1|TRBV30
CAWSPVGQGVSPLHF
TGTGCCTGGAGTCCCGTAGGACAGGGAGTCTCACCCCTCCACTTT
>.|TRBJ2-2|.|TRBV6-5
CASSPQGTGELFF
TGTGCCAGCAGTCCCCAGGGCACCGGGGAGCTGTTTTTT
>.|TRBJ2-6|TRBD1|TRBV9
CASTKRGQGPSGANVLTF
TGTGCCAGCACAAAGCGGGGACAGGGGCCTTCTGGGGCCAACGTCCTGACTTTC
>.|TRBJ1-5|.|TRBV6-1
CASSERWVERDQPQHF
TGTGCCAGCAGTGAAAGGTGGGTTGAGAGGGATCAGCCCCAGCATTTT
>.|TRBJ1-5|.|TRBV27
CASKPNRFDQPQHF
TGTGCCAGCAAGCCAAACAGGTTCGATCAGCCCCAGCATTTT
>.|TRBJ1-5|TRBD1|TRBV15
CATSGPGGKQPQHF
TGTGCCACCAGCGGCCCAGGGGGGAAACAGCCCCAGCATTTT
>.|TRBJ2-7|TRBD1|TRBV7-9
CASSSRDSGEQYF
TGTGCCAGCAGCTCCCGGGACAGTGGGGAGCAGTACTTC
>.|TRBJ2-7|TRBD2|TRBV27
CASSEGTSDEQYF
TGTGCCAGCAGTGAAGGGACTAGCGACGAGCAGTACTTC
>.|TRBJ1-6|.|TRBV13
CASSLVQGKSSYNSPLHF
TGTGCCAGCAGCTTAGTTCAGGGGAAAAGCTCCTATAATTCACCCCTCCACTTT
>.|TRBJ2-7|.|TRBV7-9
CASSSWPGNYEQYF
TGTGCCAGCAGCTCCTGGCCGGGGAACTACGAGCAGTACTTC
>.|TRBJ1-4|.|TRBV4-2
CASGREVFEKLFF
TGTGCCAGCGGTCGGGAAGTATTCGAAAAACTGTTTTTT
>.|TRBJ1-4|.|TRBV9
CASSVGEVNNEKLFF
TGTGCCAGCAGCGTAGGGGAGGTAAATAATGAAAAACTGTTTTTT
>.|TRBJ2-1|.|TRBV7-9
CASTLGQTAFNEQFF
TGTGCCAGCACCTTGGGACAAACGGCGTTTAATGAGCAGTTCTTC
>.|TRBJ2-7|TRBD2|TRBV28
CASASGTSYEQYF
TGTGCCAGCGCTAGCGGGACGTCCTACGAGCAGTACTTC
>.|TRBJ1-5|TRBD1|TRBV7-6
CASRQGANQPQHF
TGTGCCAGCAGGCAGGGGGCAAATCAGCCCCAGCATTTT
>.|TRBJ2-7|TRBD2|TRBV7-9
CASSSGLAGTTIYEQYF
TGTGCCAGCAGCTCGGGACTAGCGGGAACCACGATCTACGAGCAGTACTTC
>.|TRBJ2-7|TRBD1|TRBV4-1
CASSQGQGAAYEQYF
TGCGCCAGCAGCCAAGGACAGGGGGCAGCCTACGAGCAGTACTTC
>.|TRBJ1-6|.|TRBV18
CASSVFGGSPLHF
TGTGCCAGCTCAGTGTTTGGGGGGTCACCCCTCCACTTT
>.|TRBJ1-2|.|TRBV27
CASSSQDSNYGYTF
TGTGCCAGCAGTAGCCAGGACAGCAACTATGGCTACACCTTC
>.|TRBJ2-3|TRBD2|TRBV7-6
CASSLAGREGTSGRRTDTQYF
TGTGCCAGCAGCTTAGCCGGGAGGGAAGGGACTAGCGGGAGGAGGACAGATACGCAGTATTTT
>.|TRBJ2-3|.|TRBV28
CASSFSTEGWLTSSTDTQYF
TGTGCCAGCAGTTTCTCAACAGAGGGATGGCTTACGTCTAGCACAGATACGCAGTATTTT
>.|TRBJ2-2|.|TRBV25-1
CASSEAARNTGELFF
TGTGCCAGCAGTGAAGCGGCCAGGAACACCGGGGAGCTGTTTTTT
>.|TRBJ1-2|.|TRBV2
CASSFGPLGDGYTF
TGTGCCAGCAGCTTTGGACCCTTAGGGGATGGCTACACCTTC
>.|TRBJ1-5|TRBD1|TRBV6-6
CASSYANRGSQPQHF
TGTGCCAGCAGTTACGCTAACAGGGGAAGTCAGCCCCAGCATTTT
>medium-sized|TRBJ1-1|.|TRBV7-8
CASSPGGNPEAFF
TGTGCCAGCAGCCCTGGGGGGAACCCTGAAGCTTTCTTT
>.|TRBJ1-5|.|TRBV9
CASSVETGQPQHF
TGTGCCAGCAGCGTTGAAACAGGACAGCCCCAGCATTTT
>.|TRBJ2-7|TRBD1|TRBV28
CASSRPGQGVNEQYF
TGTGCCAGCAGTCGCCCGGGACAGGGGGTTAACGAGCAGTACTTC
>.|TRBJ2-7|TRBD1|TRBV9
CASSPPRGSGEQYF
TGTGCCAGCAGCCCACCCAGGGGGTCGGGCGAGCAGTACTTC
>.|TRBJ1-1|.|TRBV18
CASSPPGGLKNEAFF
TGTGCCAGCTCACCACCTGGAGGACTGAAAAATGAAGCTTTCTTT